Each of the 11 T cell receptor beta chains below was sequenced from the same sample in a study of patients and donors after allogeneic stem cell transplantation. TCRdb recomputed calls from the RT-PCR reads with MiXCR, one row per CDR3 protein. The sample has about 4,200 distinct CDR3 sequences; roughly a sixth are singletons. Material for sequencing was blood, either unsorted or a sorted T cell fraction (not recorded which). The receptors were sampled from a human donor who was either an allogeneic HSCT recipient or a stem cell or donor lymphocyte infusion donor (not recorded which). It is not recorded whose cells these are; they may come from a transplant donor.

This clonotype rates as medium-sized. The chain carries TRBV5-1 and TRBJ2-3; 13 positions agree with TRBD2. With V trimmed by 0 bases and J by 5 bases, 12 bases remained unmatched. This CDR3 region has 19 residues. CDR1 and CDR2 (germline): SGHRS, YFSETQ. The CDR3 sequence is CASSLGTSGGAQARDTQYF. In nucleotides, the CDR3 is TGCGCCAGCAGCTTGGGGACTAGCGGGGGAGCCCAAGCCAGAGATACGCAGTATTTT.

This clonotype showed up many times. J is TRBJ2-1 and V is TRBV9, with 9 bases that match TRBD2. V was clipped by 4 bases and J by 2 bases; unmatched bases: 4. Per the germline V gene, CDR1 is SGDLS and CDR2 is YYNGEE. CDR3 length equals 15 residues. Here the CDR3 DNA reads TGTGCCAGCAGCTTCCTAGCGGGAACCTACAATGAGCAGTTCTTC. Protein sequence: CASSFLAGTYNEQFF. The whole variable domain, filled in from reference TRBV9 and TRBJ2-1, reads DSGVTQTPKHLITATGQRVTLRCSPRSGDLSVYWYQQSLDQGLQFLIQYYNGEERAKGNILERFSAQQFPDLHSELNLSSLELGDSALYFCASSFLAGTYNEQFFGPGTRLTVL.

This clonotype appeared many times. This rearrangement joins TRBV28 to TRBJ2-1; the D is unclear. Germline lookup yields CDR1 MDHEN and CDR2 SYDVKM. This CDR3 has 15 residues. V lost 7 bases, J lost 5 bases, and 18 bases lay in between. The CDR3 loop reads CASNLFGQVNNEQFF. DNA of the CDR3: TGTGCCAGCAACCTATTCGGGCAGGTGAACAATGAGCAGTTCTTC.

This chain connects TRBV5-1 to TRBJ2-7, with D maybe TRBD1 (7 bases). Germline V gene lookup returns CDR1 SGHRS and CDR2 YFSETQ. Deletions cut 0 bases from V and 3 bases from J, with 10 bases between. The CDR3 has 14 residues. In DNA, the CDR3 is TGCGCCAGCAGCTTGGCCCAGGGGGGCTACGAGCAGTACTTC. This translates into CASSLAQGGYEQYF.

In its sample, this clonotype ranks as medium-sized (0.01 to 0.1%). In DNA form, the CDR3 reads TGCAGTGCTAGAGATTACGAGCAGTACTTC. It encodes CSARDYEQYF. J is TRBJ2-7 and V is TRBV20-1; D is unclear. Germline V CDR1 and CDR2: DFQATT, SNEGSKA (reference sequence). This CDR3 region has 10 residues. V lost 0 bases to trimming and J lost 4 bases, with 1 base between them.

The J gene is TRBJ1-2, the V gene TRBV20-1; D is possibly TRBD1 (5 bases). V lost 0 bases, J lost 4 bases, and 6 bases lay in between. This CDR3 region has 12 residues. Germline V gene lookup returns CDR1 DFQATT and CDR2 SNEGSKA (reference sequence). CDR3 sequence reads: CSARDGTYGYTF. The CDR3, as DNA: TGCAGTGCTAGAGATGGGACCTATGGCTACACCTTC.

The sample holds many counts of this clonotype. The rearrangement joins TRBV5-1 to TRBJ2-1; D gene unclear. Between the trimmed V and J ends, which lost 0 bases and 2 bases, there was a span of 6 bases. This CDR3 contains 14 residues. CDR1 and CDR2 (germline): SGHRS, YFSETQ. CDR3 sequence (DNA): TGCGCCAGCAGCTTGGAACGGGCCTACAATGAGCAGTTCTTC. Protein product: CASSLERAYNEQFF.

This chain joins TRBV19 and TRBJ1-2, with no clear D. V shed 3 bases and J shed 4 bases, with 12 bases lying between them. CDR3 length: 14 amino acids. Germline CDR1 LNHDA, CDR2 SQIVND (reference sequence). The CDR3 protein is CASSINSGVYGYTF. CDR3 bases: TGTGCCAGTAGTATCAATTCGGGAGTCTATGGCTACACCTTC.

This clonotype was recorded a few times. Here the CDR3 DNA reads TGTGCCAGCAGCAGGGGGCTAGGGAATCAGCCCCAGCATTTT. Amino acid sequence: CASSRGLGNQPQHF. The gene calls are TRBV5-4 and TRBJ1-5, with 7 nucleotides matching TRBD1. With V trimmed by 4 bases and J by 4 bases, 5 bases remained unmatched. The CDR3 contains 14 residues. CDR1 SGHNT and CDR2 YYREEE come from the germline V gene (reference sequence).

This clonotype appeared a single time. The V call is TRBV5-4, the J call TRBJ2-7, with 11 bases matching TRBD2. Losses at the gene ends were 0 bases for V and 6 bases for J; bases not matched to a gene: 5. The CDR3 totals 15 residues. Germline V gives CDR1 SGHNT, CDR2 YYREEE (reference sequence). The CDR3 bases are TGTGCCAGCAGCTTGGACCTAGCGGGAGGTCGCGAGCAGTACTTC. Its translation: CASSLDLAGGREQYF. The full variable domain, in which reference TRBV5-4 and TRBJ2-7 provide the parts outside the CDR3, is ETGVTQSPTHLIKTRGQQVTLRCSSQSGHNTVSWYQQALGQGPQFIFQYYREEENGRGNFPPRFSGLQFPNYSSELNVNALELDDSALYLCASSLDLAGGREQYFGPGTRLTVT.

This clonotype ranks as medium-sized. The gene calls are TRBV7-9 and TRBJ1-5, with 11 bases identical to TRBD1. V dropped 1 base and J dropped 0; count of bases not matched to a gene: 8. CDR3 length equals 19 residues. The germline V gene has CDR1 SEHNR and CDR2 FQNEAQ (reference sequence). As DNA, the CDR3 is TGTGCCAGCAGCTTAGATCCGGGACAGGGGGGATATAGCAATCAGCCCCAGCATTTT. Translation: CASSLDPGQGGYSNQPQHF.